The 4 T cell receptor beta chains below come from one sample, sequenced in a study of cytomegalovirus exposure and HLA in healthy donors. PCR amplification relied on 60 Vbeta primers (plus 13 Jbeta primers). Libraries were prepared by immunoSEQ multiplex PCR; TCRdb keeps only in-frame clonotypes and omits some of them. The sample records around 64,000 clones, over 75% being singletons. The sample comprised PBMCs. These receptors were taken from a woman aged 25 to 39 in good health and CMV-seropositive.

This sequence joins TRBV11-2 and TRBJ2-7; D is unresolved. CDR3 length equals 15 residues. The germline CDR1 and CDR2 sequences are SGHAT and FQNNGV. The germline V and J ends were trimmed by 3 bases and 1 base, with 13 bases remaining between them. CDR3 sequence reads: CASSFTQRKSYEQYF. The CDR3 DNA reads TGTGCCAGCAGCTTCACTCAGAGGAAGTCCTACGAGCAGTACTTC.

In its sample, this clone was seen once. V and J are TRBV9 and TRBJ2-7, with D possibly matching TRBD1 (5 bases). CDR1 SGDLS and CDR2 YYNGEE come from the germline V gene. Between the trimmed V and J ends, which lost 2 bases and 7 bases, there was a span of 19 bases. The CDR3 contains 15 residues. Here the CDR3 reads CASSVGLTQGREQYF. The CDR3 DNA sequence: TGTGCCAGCAGCGTCGGTTTGACGCAGGGTAGGGAGCAGTACTTC.

V is TRBV5-1 and J is TRBJ1-1; tentatively, D is TRBD1 (5 bases). V was shortened by 0 bases and J by 1 base, with 13 bases between the two germline ends. This CDR3 spans 16 amino acids. The germline gives CDR1 SGHRS, CDR2 YFSETQ. The CDR3 DNA reads TGCGCCAGCAGCTTGGGACCGGGAGGGACGAACACTGAAGCTTTCTTT. It translates to CASSLGPGGTNTEAFF. The full variable domain, its missing parts supplied by reference TRBV5-1 and TRBJ1-1, is KAGVTQTPRYLIKTRGQQVTLSCSPISGHRSVSWYQQTPGQGLQFLFEYFSETQRNKGNFPGRFSGRQFSNSRSEMNVSTLELGDSALYLCASSLGPGGTNTEAFFGQGTRLTVV.

This rearrangement joins TRBV6-6 to TRBJ2-2; TRBD2 is a possible D gene (6 bases). There are 14 residues in the CDR3. The V gene's germline CDR1 is MNHNY and CDR2 SVGAGI (reference sequence). The V end was cut by 2 bases, the J end by 8 bases, with 12 bases between. The CDR3 nucleotides are TGTGCCAGCAGTTACCCGGGGGTAACTGGGGAGCTGTTTTTT. It yields the protein CASSYPGVTGELFF.